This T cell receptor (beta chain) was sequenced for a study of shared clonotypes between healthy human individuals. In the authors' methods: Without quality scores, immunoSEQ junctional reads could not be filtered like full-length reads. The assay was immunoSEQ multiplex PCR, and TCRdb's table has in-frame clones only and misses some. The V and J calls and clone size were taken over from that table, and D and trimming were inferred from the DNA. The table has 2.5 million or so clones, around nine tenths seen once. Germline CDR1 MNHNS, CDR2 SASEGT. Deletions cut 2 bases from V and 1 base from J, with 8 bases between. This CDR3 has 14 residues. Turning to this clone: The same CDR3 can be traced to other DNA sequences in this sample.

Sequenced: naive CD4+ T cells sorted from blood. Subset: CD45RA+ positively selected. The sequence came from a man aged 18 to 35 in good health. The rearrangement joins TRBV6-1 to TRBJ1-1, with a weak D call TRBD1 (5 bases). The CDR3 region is CASSEQGQNTEAFF. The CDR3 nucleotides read TGTGCCAGCAGTGAACAAGGACAGAACACTGAAGCTTTCTTT.